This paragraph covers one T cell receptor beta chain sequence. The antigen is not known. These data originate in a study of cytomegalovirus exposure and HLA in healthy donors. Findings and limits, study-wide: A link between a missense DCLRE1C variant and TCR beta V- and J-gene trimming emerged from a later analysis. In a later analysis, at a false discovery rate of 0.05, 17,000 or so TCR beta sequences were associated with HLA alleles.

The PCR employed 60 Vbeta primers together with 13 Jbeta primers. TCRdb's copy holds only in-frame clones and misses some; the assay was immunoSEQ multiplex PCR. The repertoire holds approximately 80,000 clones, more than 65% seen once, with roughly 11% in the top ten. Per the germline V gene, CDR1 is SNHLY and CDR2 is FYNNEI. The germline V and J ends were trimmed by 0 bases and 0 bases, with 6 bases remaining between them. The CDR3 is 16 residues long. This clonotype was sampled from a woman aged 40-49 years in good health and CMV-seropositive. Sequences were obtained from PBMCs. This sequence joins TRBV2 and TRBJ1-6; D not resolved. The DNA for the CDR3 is TGTGCCAGCAGTGAAGCGGCCAACTCCTATAATTCACCCCTCCACTTT. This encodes CASSEAANSYNSPLHF.